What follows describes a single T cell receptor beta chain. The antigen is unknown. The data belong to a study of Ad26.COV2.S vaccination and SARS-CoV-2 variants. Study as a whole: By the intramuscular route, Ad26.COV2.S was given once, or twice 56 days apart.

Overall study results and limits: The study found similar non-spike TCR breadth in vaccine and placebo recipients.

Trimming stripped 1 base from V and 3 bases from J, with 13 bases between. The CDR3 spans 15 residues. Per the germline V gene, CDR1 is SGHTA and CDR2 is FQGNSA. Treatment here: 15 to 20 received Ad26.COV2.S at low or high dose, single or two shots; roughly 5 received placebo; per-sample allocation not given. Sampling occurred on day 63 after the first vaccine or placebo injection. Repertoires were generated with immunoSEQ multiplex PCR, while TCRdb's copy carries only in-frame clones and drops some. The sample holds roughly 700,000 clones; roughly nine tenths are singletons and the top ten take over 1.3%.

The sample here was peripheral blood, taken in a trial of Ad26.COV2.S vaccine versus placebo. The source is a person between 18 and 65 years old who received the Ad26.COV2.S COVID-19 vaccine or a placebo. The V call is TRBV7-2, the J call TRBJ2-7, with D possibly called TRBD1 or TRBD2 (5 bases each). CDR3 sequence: CASSLGSGTNYEQYF. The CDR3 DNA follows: TGTGCCAGCAGCTTAGGTTCCGGGACCAACTACGAGCAGTACTTC.